This T cell receptor (beta chain) was profiled in a study of CD4+ T cells in melanoma. The repertoire was sequenced with immunoSEQ multiplex PCR; TCRdb's copy has only in-frame clones and lacks some. The repertoire holds 4,500 to 6,000 clones, with about 63% as singletons. This clone showed up just a few times. Antigen specificity is unknown. The CDR3 has 15 amino acids. V dropped 4 bases and J dropped 3 bases, with 14 bases sitting between them. Germline V gene sequence: CDR1 SGHKS, CDR2 YYEKEE (reference sequence). Notes on the study in general: A reported correlation linked neoantigen-specific CD4+ T cells to CD8+, macrophage and B cell function. Diverse differentiation states were reported for melanoma neoantigen-specific CD4+ T cells.

The sample was cells from a culture (not recorded whether cultured in vitro). This TCR came from a human donor with melanoma. The gene calls are TRBV5-5 and TRBJ1-5; no definite D call. The CDR3 DNA reads TGTGCCAGCAGCCCGGGAGCAGCCTACAATCAGCCCCAGCATTTT. This codes for CASSPGAAYNQPQHF.